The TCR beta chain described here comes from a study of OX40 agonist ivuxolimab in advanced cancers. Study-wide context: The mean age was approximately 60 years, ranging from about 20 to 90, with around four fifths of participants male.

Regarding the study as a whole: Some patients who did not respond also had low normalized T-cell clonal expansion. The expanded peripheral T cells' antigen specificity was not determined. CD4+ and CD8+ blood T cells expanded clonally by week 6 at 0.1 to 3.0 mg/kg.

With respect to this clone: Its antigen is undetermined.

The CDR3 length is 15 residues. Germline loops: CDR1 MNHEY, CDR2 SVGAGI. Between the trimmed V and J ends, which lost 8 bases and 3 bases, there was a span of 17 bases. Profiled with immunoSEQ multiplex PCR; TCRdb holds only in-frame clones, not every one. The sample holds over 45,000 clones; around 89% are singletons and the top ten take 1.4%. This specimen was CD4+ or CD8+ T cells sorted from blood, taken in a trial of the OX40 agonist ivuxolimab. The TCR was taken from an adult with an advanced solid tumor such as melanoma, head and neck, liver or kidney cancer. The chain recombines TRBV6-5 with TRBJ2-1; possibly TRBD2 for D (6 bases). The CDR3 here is CASGSSGTGYNEQFF. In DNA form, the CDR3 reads TGTGCCAGCGGGTCCTCCGGGACTGGCTACAATGAGCAGTTCTTC.